This entry lists 10 T cell receptor beta chains sequenced from one sample in a study of blood T cell repertoires in COVID-19 (dated by TCRdb to between 2020 and 2021). The method was the immunoSEQ multiplex PCR assay. As stored in TCRdb, this immuneACCESS dataset retains in-frame rearrangements with V and J assigned. A fraction of the clones does not appear; measured against another copy, unresolved V genes explain less than half of the discrepancy, and the remainder lacks a known reason. The sample includes 120,000 to 150,000 clones, with about 83% observed a single time. The ten largest clones represent less than 6% of the sample. Input material: PBMCs or T cells enriched from blood (not recorded which). Receptors were obtained from a woman between 50 and 59 years old who had been exposed to COVID-19.

In this sample, this clone turned up once. The V and J genes are TRBV9 and TRBJ1-6, with unresolved D. CDR1 SGDLS and CDR2 YYNGEE come from the germline V gene. The CDR3 covers 15 residues. V was clipped by 2 bases and J by 0 bases, with 6 bases between them. In nucleotides, the CDR3 is TGTGCCAGCAGCGTCGGAGGCTCCTATAATTCACCCCTCCACTTT. Translating gives CASSVGGSYNSPLHF. Combining the CDR3 with reference TRBV9 and TRBJ1-6 gives the whole variable domain DSGVTQTPKHLITATGQRVTLRCSPRSGDLSVYWYQQSLDQGLQFLIQYYNGEERAKGNILERFSAQQFPDLHSELNLSSLELGDSALYFCASSVGGSYNSPLHFGNGTRLTVT.

This chain joins TRBV5-6 and TRBJ1-4; the match to TRBD1 covers 7 bases. CDR1 is SGHDT and CDR2 is YYEEEE in the germline V gene. The J segment lost 6 bases and the V segment lost 2 bases, leaving 4 bases of the junction unmatched. The CDR3 length is 14 residues. The CDR3 reads CASSLGQVYEKLFF. The CDR3 DNA is TGTGCCAGCAGCTTAGGACAGGTATATGAAAAACTGTTTTTT.

V usage is TRBV2 and J usage is TRBJ1-4, with D hard to call. Trimming shortened V by 6 bases and J by 5 bases, and 16 bases separated the two germline ends. The CDR3 covers 15 residues. Germline V lookup: CDR1 SNHLY, CDR2 FYNNEI. CDR3 in amino acids: CASRGGREDNEKLFF. The CDR3 nucleotides are TGTGCCAGCAGGGGAGGACGGGAGGACAATGAAAAACTGTTTTTT.

This chain connects TRBV19 to TRBJ2-7; TRBD1 matches at 10 bases. Germline-derived CDR1 and CDR2 are LNHDA and SQIVND (reference sequence). The CDR3 consists of 12 residues. The junction had 4 bases not matched to a gene; V was cut back by 9 bases and J by 5 bases. The CDR3 spells CASGDRGNEQYF. DNA of the CDR3: TGTGCCAGCGGGGACAGGGGAAACGAGCAGTACTTC.

The rearrangement uses TRBV18 and TRBJ1-2, with 8 bases aligning to TRBD1. Germline CDR1 reads KGHSH; CDR2 reads LQKENI. V trimming: 6 bases; J trimming: 10 bases; junction bases outside the gene matches: 7. The CDR3 has 12 residues. The CDR3 sequence: CASSRYRGDYTF. CDR3 DNA: TGTGCCAGCTCCCGCTACAGGGGGGACTACACCTTC.

The chain carries TRBV6-5 and TRBJ2-2; 10 nucleotides agree with TRBD2. Germline CDR1 MNHEY, CDR2 SVGAGI. The CDR3 is 16 residues long. J gave up 5 bases and V 0 bases, and 3 bases lay outside the gene matches. The CDR3 sequence: CASSYSTSGPTGELFF. The CDR3 DNA follows: TGTGCCAGCAGTTACTCGACTAGCGGGCCAACCGGGGAGCTGTTTTTT.

The chain carries TRBV5-4 and TRBJ1-2; no clear D gene. This CDR3 region has 14 residues. Germline loops: CDR1 SGHNT, CDR2 YYREEE (reference sequence). V shed 2 bases and J shed 3 bases, with 11 bases lying between them. Here the CDR3 reads CASSLGGRDYGYTF. In DNA form, the CDR3 reads TGTGCCAGCAGCTTAGGAGGGAGGGACTATGGCTACACCTTC.

This chain connects TRBV7-2 to TRBJ1-2; no clear D. V shed 3 bases and J shed 2 bases, with 10 bases lying between them. Germline loops: CDR1 SGHTA, CDR2 FQGNSA. CDR3 length: 14 residues. The CDR3, as DNA: TGTGCCAGCAGCTTCCCCGGTCCCAACTATGGCTACACCTTC. Protein product: CASSFPGPNYGYTF.

The gene calls are TRBV10-3 and TRBJ2-1, with 14 bases lining up with TRBD2. Germline CDR1 reads ENHRY; CDR2 reads SYGVKD. The J segment lost 8 bases and the V segment lost 6 bases, leaving 9 bases of the junction unmatched. CDR3 length: 16 residues. CDR3 coding DNA: TGTGCCATCAGCCGTGGGACTAGCGGGAGTCAACATGAGCAGTTCTTC. Its protein product is CAISRGTSGSQHEQFF.

In this sample, this clone turned up a few times. The V and J genes are TRBV7-8 and TRBJ1-1; TRBD1 aligns across 11 bases. J lost 2 bases, V lost 4 bases, and 12 bases had no gene match. This CDR3 contains 18 residues. CDR1 SGHVS and CDR2 FQNEAQ come from the germline V gene. DNA for the CDR3: TGTGCCAGCAGCTCGCGGGGGCTTAGGACAGGGGGCAACACTGAAGCTTTCTTT. This encodes CASSSRGLRTGGNTEAFF.